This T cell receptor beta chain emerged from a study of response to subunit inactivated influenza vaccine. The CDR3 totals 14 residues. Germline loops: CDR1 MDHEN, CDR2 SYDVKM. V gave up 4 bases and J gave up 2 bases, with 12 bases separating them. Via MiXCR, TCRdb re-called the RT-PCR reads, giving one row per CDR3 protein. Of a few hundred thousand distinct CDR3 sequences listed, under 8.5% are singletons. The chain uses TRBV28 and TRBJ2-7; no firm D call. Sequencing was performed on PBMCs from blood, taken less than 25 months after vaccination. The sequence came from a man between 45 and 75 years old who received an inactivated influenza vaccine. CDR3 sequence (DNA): TGTGCCAGCAGTTACGGCAGCGATACCTACGAGCAGTACTTC. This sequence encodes CASSYGSDTYEQYF.